One sample yielded the 24 T cell receptor beta chains listed below, sequenced in a study of regulatory T cells in long-lasting Graves disease. Combining iRepertoire HTBI primers with Arm-PCR of CDR3 regions, the authors built TCR beta libraries. TCRdb re-called the multiplex PCR reads through MiXCR, storing one row per CDR3 protein. The sample contains 420,000 or so distinct CDR3 sequences, 16% of which appear only once. Indicated time point: newly diagnosed GD, antithyroid drugs for less than 3 months. Isolated PBMC RNA provided the starting material for the TCR library. These records were also assigned to another study, of T cells in Graves' hyperthyroidism and ophthalmopathy.

The sample in question was peripheral blood mononuclear cells (PBMCs), obtained at new diagnosis, from a patient treated with antithyroid drugs. These receptors were collected from a woman aged 18-29 years with Graves disease.

The V call is TRBV20-1, the J call TRBJ2-3, with D possibly being TRBD2 (6 bases). The CDR3 extends over 15 amino acids. The V gene lost 4 bases and the J gene lost 0 bases, with 14 bases spanning the gap. Looked up from germline, CDR1 is DFQATT and CDR2 is SNEGSKA (reference sequence). The CDR3 loop is CSAILRTTSTDTQYF. The CDR3 DNA follows: TGCAGTGCTATCCTCCGGACTACTAGCACAGATACGCAGTATTTT.

This clonotype was picked up a small number of times. The rearrangement uses TRBV5-8 and TRBJ2-1, with 9 bases fitting TRBD1. The germline V gene encodes CDR1 SGHTS and CDR2 YDEGEE. J was trimmed by 3 bases and V by 5 bases; bases with no gene match: 30. The CDR3 has 23 residues. The CDR3 DNA follows: TGTGCCAGCAGACTAATCTTTACCCCGGGACAGGGCTGGATGGGCGGAATCTACAATGAGCAGTTCTTC. It translates to CASRLIFTPGQGWMGGIYNEQFF.

Many counts were recorded for this clonotype. This chain links TRBV20-1 with TRBJ2-3, with D perhaps matching TRBD1 or TRBD2 (6 bases each). V lost 5 bases and J 6 bases, leaving 18 bases between the germline ends. This CDR3 spans 14 amino acids. Germline V lookup: CDR1 DFQATT, CDR2 SNEGSKA (reference sequence). CDR3 nucleotide sequence: TGCAGTGCTCCCGAAAATGTAGGGGGGGATACGCAGTATTTT. Its translation is CSAPENVGGDTQYF.

The genes are TRBV30 and TRBJ2-3; no clear D gene. V was trimmed by 4 bases and J by 6 bases, leaving 5 bases between them. The germline V gene encodes CDR1 GTSNPN and CDR2 SVGIG (reference sequence). This CDR3 contains 10 residues. In nucleotides, the CDR3 is TGTGCCTGGAACGGGGATACGCAGTATTTT. Encoded protein: CAWNGDTQYF.

This clonotype came up a few times. The chain has TRBV27 and TRBJ2-7; D may be TRBD1 (5 bases). This CDR3 region has 14 residues. Trimming cost V 0 bases and J 7 bases, with 13 bases left between them. CDR1 and CDR2 (germline): MNHEY, SMNVEV (reference sequence). The CDR3 region has the DNA TGTGCCAGCAGTTTATCGCAGGGCCCCTGGGAGCAGTACTTC. Its protein product is CASSLSQGPWEQYF.

This clonotype was detected only a few times. The CDR3 region is CASSLTSNIYEQYF. The DNA of the CDR3 is TGCGCCAGCAGCTTAACTAGCAACATCTACGAGCAGTACTTC. This rearrangement joins TRBV5-1 to TRBJ2-7; D is possibly TRBD2 (6 bases). This CDR3 comprises 14 residues. CDR1 SGHRS and CDR2 YFSETQ come from the germline V gene. Between the trimmed V and J ends, which lost 2 bases and 3 bases, there was a span of 12 bases.

In this sample, this clonotype turned up many times. This chain connects TRBV28 to TRBJ2-3, with TRBD1 identical over 8 bases. Germline lookup yields CDR1 MDHEN and CDR2 SYDVKM. CDR3 length equals 14 residues. V lost 3 bases and J lost 3; bases outside the gene matches: 2. The CDR3 here is CASSFDRGTDTQYF. As DNA, the CDR3 is TGTGCCAGCAGTTTCGACAGGGGTACAGATACGCAGTATTTT. The full variable domain, with the rest looked up from reference TRBV28 and TRBJ2-3, is DVKVTQSSRYLVKRTGEKVFLECVQDMDHENMFWYRQDPGLGLRLIYFSYDVKMKEKGDIPEGYSVSREKKERFSLILESASTNQTSMYLCASSFDRGTDTQYFGPGTRLTVL.

Points on this clonotype: One junction end disagrees with the germline gene, perhaps due to a read error. This rearrangement joins TRBV18 to TRBJ2-2; TRBD2 is a possible D gene (5 bases). The CDR3 is 13 residues long. The germline V gene has CDR1 KGHSH and CDR2 LQKENI. The CDR3 sequence is CASSPHSTGELLF. The CDR3 DNA reads as TGTGCCAGCTCACCACATTCCACCGGGGAGCTGCTTTTT.

This clonotype was detected many times. This chain uses TRBV11-2 with TRBJ2-2, with 9 bases that match TRBD2. Trimming took 6 bases from V and 5 from J; bases not matched to a gene: 10. From germline, CDR1 is SGHAT and CDR2 FQNNGV. The CDR3 spans 16 residues. CDR3 region: CASRGLLAGVTGELFF. CDR3 nucleotide sequence: TGTGCCAGCAGGGGACTCTTAGCGGGAGTTACCGGGGAGCTGTTTTTT.

The V call is TRBV12-3 or TRBV12-4, the J call TRBJ1-2; possible D gene TRBD1, 5 bases. Trimming removed 5 bases at V and 5 bases at J, with 12 bases between. The CDR3 spans 13 residues. In nucleotides, the CDR3 is TGTGCCAGCAGTCTCAGGGAGGGGTATGGCTACACCTTC. This codes for CASSLREGYGYTF.

This clonotype was detected only a few times. This chain uses TRBV6-1 with TRBJ2-2; D may be TRBD1 (6 bases). The CDR3 runs 18 residues. Germline V gene sequence: CDR1 MNHNS, CDR2 SASEGT. Trimming removed 3 bases from V and 7 bases from J, with 24 bases in between. DNA for the CDR3: TGTGCCAGCAGTGACGCCCGCTACAGGGTAGGGGGTCTCGGGGAGCTGTTTTTT. It specifies CASSDARYRVGGLGELFF.

This clonotype was recorded a few times. The rearrangement links TRBV6-1 to TRBJ1-2; D is possibly TRBD1 (5 bases). There are 15 residues in the CDR3. V lost 2 bases to trimming and J lost 0 bases, with 10 bases between them. The V gene's germline CDR1 is MNHNS and CDR2 SASEGT. DNA of the CDR3: TGTGCCAGCAGTGAATGGGGCCGTACTAACTATGGCTACACCTTC. It is translated as CASSEWGRTNYGYTF.

CDR3 sequence: CASSRGPIYEQYF. DNA of the CDR3: TGTGCCAGCTCCAGGGGCCCGATCTACGAGCAGTACTTC. The chain couples TRBV28 to TRBJ2-7, with D perhaps matching TRBD1 (6 bases). Per germline, CDR1 MDHEN and CDR2 SYDVKM. The CDR3 contains 13 residues. Trimming took off 8 bases at V and 3 bases at J, with 14 bases between the two ends.

This clonotype was observed at least ten times. V usage is TRBV6-1 and J usage is TRBJ2-1; tentative D call: TRBD2 (6 bases). V lost 0 bases and J lost 3, with 6 bases in between. CDR1 is MNHNS and CDR2 is SASEGT in the germline V gene. This CDR3 region has 14 residues. This CDR3 reads CASSEAGGYNEQFF. CDR3 nucleotides: TGTGCCAGCAGTGAAGCGGGAGGCTACAATGAGCAGTTCTTC.

This clonotype was observed many times. The J gene is TRBJ2-2, the V gene TRBV29-1; D is tentatively TRBD1 or TRBD2 (7 bases each). The CDR3 runs 14 residues. Germline V CDR1 and CDR2: SQVTM, ANQGSEA. V dropped 6 bases and J dropped 4 bases, with 15 bases sitting between them. The CDR3 here is CSVSTGRGTGELFF. The CDR3, as DNA: TGCAGCGTATCGACAGGGAGGGGCACCGGGGAGCTGTTTTTT.

This clonotype was seen ten or more times. The V and J genes are TRBV18 and TRBJ1-2; a weak D match, TRBD1 (6 bases). Trimming cost V 2 bases and J 3 bases, with 7 bases left between them. CDR1 is KGHSH and CDR2 is LQKENI in the germline V gene. This CDR3 contains 13 residues. This CDR3 is CASSPSGDYGYTF. The DNA of the CDR3 is TGTGCCAGCTCACCATCAGGGGACTATGGCTACACCTTC.

The rearrangement uses TRBV29-1 and TRBJ2-7; D gene unclear. This CDR3 comprises 11 residues. The germline CDR1 and CDR2 sequences are SQVTM and ANQGSEA. Between the trimmed V and J ends, which lost 6 bases and 3 bases, there was a span of 9 bases. Here the CDR3 reads CSVETRYEQYF. CDR3 DNA sequence: TGCAGCGTCGAGACACGCTACGAGCAGTACTTC.

Comments on this clonotype: A clone one base away is much larger, so this may be a read error. Given the absence of the conserved phenylalanine or tryptophan at the CDR3 end, a read error is likely. The V call is TRBV28, the J call TRBJ2-1, with TRBD2 identical over 10 bases. The J segment lost 7 bases and the V segment lost 3 bases, leaving 3 bases of the junction unmatched. The CDR3 has 14 amino acids. Germline V gene sequence: CDR1 MDHEN, CDR2 SYDVKM. CDR3 region: CASSFWTSGNEQFS. CDR3 in DNA: TGTGCCAGCAGTTTTTGGACTAGCGGTAATGAGCAGTTCTCC.

This clonotype was picked up a small number of times. This could be a read error, since a much larger clone is one nucleotide away. The chain is built from TRBV12-3 or TRBV12-4 and TRBJ2-7; possible D gene TRBD2, 5 bases. This CDR3 comprises 14 residues. The CDR3 region has the DNA TGTGTCAGCAGTTTACTCGAGGGCTTTGGGGAGCAGTACTTC. As protein: CVSSLLEGFGEQYF.

V and J are TRBV28 and TRBJ2-1; D uncertain. V was shortened by 4 bases and J by 8 bases, with 6 bases between the two germline ends. The CDR3 totals 11 residues. The germline V gene has CDR1 MDHEN and CDR2 SYDVKM. CDR3 sequence: CASSSAYEQFF. The CDR3 DNA reads TGTGCCAGCAGTTCCGCCTATGAGCAGTTCTTC.

A remark on this clonotype: This may be a read error: a much more frequent sequence differs by one nucleotide. This chain uses TRBV12-3 or TRBV12-4 with TRBJ2-1; no definite D call. V was cut by 5 bases and J by 10 bases, with 15 bases left in between. This CDR3 spans 13 amino acids. CDR3 DNA sequence: TGTGCCAGCAGTCCCCCCCGGCCGGACGAGCAGTTCTTC. This encodes CASSPPRPDEQFF.

In its sample, this clonotype was seen many times. The chain is built from TRBV12-3 or TRBV12-4 and TRBJ2-2; 7 positions match TRBD1. J gave up 5 bases and V 3 bases, and 18 bases lay outside the gene matches. This CDR3 region has 19 residues. The chain's CDR3 is CASSFWWGNRGAPTGELFF. The CDR3 nucleotides are TGTGCCAGCAGTTTCTGGTGGGGAAACAGGGGTGCTCCAACCGGGGAGCTGTTTTTT.

To note about this clonotype: One base away lies a much larger clone, so this may be a sequencing read error. This chain connects TRBV20-1 to TRBJ2-1; 7 bases are shared with TRBD2. Trimming took 6 bases from V and 10 from J; bases not matched to a gene: 15. The CDR3 extends over 14 amino acids. The germline gives CDR1 DFQATT, CDR2 SNEGSKA (reference sequence). Here the CDR3 DNA reads TGCAGTGCCCCACCGGGACTAATGCTTTTCGAGCAGTTCTTC. This codes for CSAPPGLMLFEQFF.

The table lists this clonotype with many counts. V and J are TRBV11-2 and TRBJ2-2; D gene ambiguous. Germline V gene data show CDR1 as SGHAT and CDR2 as FQNNGV. The V end was cut by 4 bases, the J end by 1 base, with 16 bases between. This CDR3 is 17 amino acids long. DNA for the CDR3: TGTGCCAGCAGCTCTCCCCGTAAGGGCGGGAACACCGGGGAGCTGTTTTTT. Translated: CASSSPRKGGNTGELFF. Full variable domain (missing parts from reference TRBV11-2 and TRBJ2-2): EAGVAQSPRYKIIEKRQSVAFWCNPISGHATLYWYQQILGQGPKLLIQFQNNGVVDDSQLPKDRFSAERLKGVDSTLKIQPAKLEDSAVYLCASSSPRKGGNTGELFFGEGSRLTVL.